This passage covers 16 T cell receptor beta chains from one sample sequenced in a study of CD8 T cells in ankylosing spondylitis. TCRdb passed the 5' RACE reads through MiXCR, listing each CDR3 protein once. This sample has roughly 170,000 distinct CDR3 sequences, with 9.8% found just once. Sequencing was carried out using blood, either unsorted or a sorted T cell fraction (not recorded which). The receptors come from a female donor with ankylosing spondylitis or in good health (not recorded which).

This clonotype came up many times. V gene TRBV20-1 combines with J gene TRBJ2-1; D may be TRBD2 (6 bases). The germline V gene has CDR1 DFQATT and CDR2 SNEGSKA (reference sequence). V shed 4 bases and J shed 7 bases, with 17 bases lying between them. The CDR3 extends over 14 amino acids. CDR3 sequence: CSAKMAGLTNEQFF. The DNA for the CDR3 is TGCAGTGCTAAGATGGCGGGACTCACAAATGAGCAGTTCTTC.

This clonotype was detected many times. CDR3 sequence reads: CATSDLSEETQYF. CDR3 coding DNA: TGTGCCACCAGTGATTTGTCGGAGGAGACCCAGTACTTC. This rearrangement joins TRBV24-1 to TRBJ2-5; unclear D gene. Germline values: CDR1 KGHDR, CDR2 SFDVKD. The V end was cut by 0 bases, the J end by 5 bases, with 6 bases between. CDR3 length equals 13 residues.

Details on this clonotype: Germline is not matched at one junction end, which may reflect a read error. This chain joins TRBV9 and TRBJ1-1; the D gene is possibly TRBD1 (6 bases). CDR3 length: 14 residues. Germline CDR1 reads SGDLS; CDR2 reads YYNGEE. CDR3 DNA: TGTGCCAACAGCGTAAAGGGGGAGAACACTGAAGCTTTCTTT. Translated, it gives CANSVKGENTEAFF.

This clonotype has only a few counts. This rearrangement joins TRBV18 to TRBJ2-1; possibly TRBD1 for D (6 bases). The germline CDR1 and CDR2 sequences are KGHSH and LQKENI. This CDR3 is 16 amino acids long. V was cut by 4 bases and J by 3 bases, with 16 bases left in between. The CDR3 coding sequence is TGTGCCAGCTCACACTCCCGGACAGACCTCTACAATGAGCAGTTCTTC. This encodes CASSHSRTDLYNEQFF.

The chain links TRBV7-9 to TRBJ2-5; D is undetermined. The CDR3 consists of 11 residues. V was trimmed by 4 bases and J by 14 bases, leaving 14 bases between them. Germline lookup yields CDR1 SEHNR and CDR2 FQNEAQ (reference sequence). The CDR3 DNA reads as TGTGCCAGCAGCTCCCTACAGAACCTATACTTC. Its protein product is CASSSLQNLYF.

This clonotype has ten or more counts. V gene TRBV5-1 combines with J gene TRBJ2-6; D gene ambiguous. Germline loops: CDR1 SGHRS, CDR2 YFSETQ. The CDR3 length is 19 residues. V lost 3 bases to trimming and J lost 0 bases, with 19 bases between them. The CDR3, as DNA: TGCGCCAGCAGCTCCCATGACAAGAAGAATAGCTCTGGGGCCAACGTCCTGACTTTC. Protein sequence: CASSSHDKKNSSGANVLTF.

This chain uses TRBV9 with TRBJ2-3; D is ambiguous. Looked up from germline, CDR1 is SGDLS and CDR2 is YYNGEE. The CDR3 runs to 16 residues. Trimming left V 4 bases short and J 2 bases short, with 17 bases between. This CDR3 reads CASSPQGRHLTDTQYF. CDR3 DNA: TGTGCCAGCAGCCCCCAAGGCCGCCATCTCACAGATACGCAGTATTTT.

This clonotype was counted between two and nine times. The rearrangement uses TRBV9 and TRBJ2-2; D is unclear. The CDR3 is made up of 14 amino acids. Germline CDR1 is SGDLS and CDR2 is YYNGEE. V shed 4 bases and J shed 8 bases, with 15 bases lying between them. The CDR3 DNA reads as TGTGCCAGCAGCAGGGAATCTACTTTAGGGGAGCTGTTTTTT. Translating it yields CASSRESTLGELFF.

This clonotype has more than one count but fewer than ten. The chain uses TRBV7-2 and TRBJ1-5, with TRBD1 as a possible D gene (5 bases). Germline V lookup: CDR1 SGHTA, CDR2 FQGNSA. The CDR3 loop spans 16 amino acids. V dropped 5 bases and J dropped 4 bases, with 18 bases sitting between them. The CDR3 region is CASSPTGPPSNQPQHF. In DNA, the CDR3 is TGTGCCAGCAGCCCCACAGGTCCGCCAAGTAATCAGCCCCAGCATTTT.

This clonotype was recorded many times. The chain couples TRBV4-3 to TRBJ1-1; maybe TRBD1 (6 bases). This CDR3 is built from 16 residues. Germline V gene data show CDR1 as LGHNA and CDR2 as YSLEER. Trimming took 0 bases from V and 0 from J, leaving 11 bases between them. CDR3 coding DNA: TGCGCCAGCAGCCAAGATGGGACAAACATGAACACTGAAGCTTTCTTT. Translation gives CASSQDGTNMNTEAFF.

This clonotype was counted at least ten times. This chain uses TRBV7-9 with TRBJ2-6, with D unresolved. Trimming stripped 5 bases from V and 0 bases from J, with 5 bases between. CDR1 and CDR2 from the germline V gene are SEHNR and FQNEAQ (reference sequence). This CDR3 region has 14 residues. This CDR3 is CASSPVSGANVLTF. For the CDR3, the DNA is TGTGCCAGCAGCCCAGTCTCTGGGGCCAACGTCCTGACTTTC.

This clonotype was seen only a few times. The chain uses TRBV27 and TRBJ2-3, with a tentative D call TRBD1 (6 bases). This CDR3 spans 14 amino acids. Germline V gives CDR1 MNHEY, CDR2 SMNVEV (reference sequence). V was cut by 5 bases and J by 3 bases, with 12 bases left in between. The CDR3 sequence is CASSQGQITDTQYF. The DNA for the CDR3 is TGTGCCAGCAGTCAGGGGCAAATAACAGATACGCAGTATTTT.

This clonotype was recorded many times. This rearrangement joins TRBV28 to TRBJ1-2; possible D gene TRBD1, 5 bases. This CDR3 is 14 amino acids long. With 3 bases removed from V and 6 bases from J, the gap between germline ends came to 14 bases. Germline-derived CDR1 and CDR2 are MDHEN and SYDVKM. The CDR3 spells CASSFRGASHGYTF. The CDR3 nucleotides are TGTGCCAGCAGTTTTCGGGGCGCGTCGCATGGCTACACCTTC.

The chain combines TRBV4-2 with TRBJ2-7; the D gene is possibly TRBD2 (5 bases). Trimming pared 0 bases from V and 2 bases from J, leaving 8 bases between. Germline V gene lookup returns CDR1 LGHNA and CDR2 YNFKEQ. The CDR3 consists of 14 residues. CDR3 sequence (DNA): TGTGCCAGCAGCCAAGATGTAGCGACCTACGAGCAGTACTTC. It encodes CASSQDVATYEQYF.

This clonotype was observed a few times. The V and J genes are TRBV10-2 and TRBJ2-5, with a weak D call TRBD1 (6 bases). This CDR3 has 15 residues. The germline V and J ends were trimmed by 5 bases and 2 bases, with 15 bases remaining between them. Germline V lookup: CDR1 WSHSY, CDR2 SAAADI. The CDR3 DNA follows: TGCGCCAGCAGTCTCGTACAGGGTGTGCAAGAGACCCAGTACTTC. Its translation is CASSLVQGVQETQYF.

A few counts support this clonotype. This chain uses TRBV3-1 with TRBJ1-2; tentative D call: TRBD1 (5 bases). CDR1 LGHDT and CDR2 YNNKEL come from the germline V gene (reference sequence). This CDR3 is 12 amino acids long. Trimming left V 3 bases short and J 4 bases short, with 6 bases between. The CDR3 DNA reads TGTGCCAGCAGCCAGGGGACCTATGGCTACACCTTC. Residues: CASSQGTYGYTF.